The rows below give T cell receptor beta chains drawn from one sample of a study of cytomegalovirus exposure and HLA in healthy donors. TCRdb's table, derived via immunoSEQ multiplex PCR, lists solely in-frame clones and lacks some. The listing contains approximately 92,000 clones. Sequencing was done on a sample of PBMCs. Source of these receptors: a woman under 40 in good health and CMV-seronegative. Both conserved end residues are part of each CDR3. Each record gives: V gene, D gene, CDR3 length, J gene, CDR3 protein, CDR3 DNA. D genes are given only for firm matches.

TRBV28	NA	13	TRBJ2-6	CASLVSGANVLTF	TGTGCCAGTCTAGTCTCTGGGGCCAACGTCCTGACTTTC
TRBV15	NA	15	TRBJ1-4	CATSFQVTTNEKLFF	TGTGCCACCAGCTTCCAGGTGACAACTAATGAAAAACTGTTTTTT
TRBV5-1	TRBD1	14	TRBJ1-1	CASTPQTGGTEAFF	TGCGCCAGCACCCCCCAAACAGGGGGCACTGAAGCTTTCTTT
TRBV7-9	TRBD2	15	TRBJ2-7	CASRPPGLARHEQYF	TGTGCCAGCAGACCCCCCGGACTAGCGCGCCACGAGCAGTACTTC
TRBV19	NA	13	TRBJ2-2	CASSIGTIGELFF	TGTGCCAGTAGTATAGGGACTATCGGGGAGCTGTTTTTT
TRBV10-3	TRBD1	14	TRBJ1-1	CAITGDSGNTEAFF	TGTGCCATCACCGGGGACAGTGGGAACACTGAAGCTTTCTTT
TRBV5-1	NA	14	TRBJ2-7	CASSTWRGSYEQYF	TGCGCCAGCAGCACGTGGAGAGGTTCGTACGAGCAGTACTTC
TRBV7-9	TRBD1	12	TRBJ2-5	CASSWDRETQYF	TGTGCCAGCAGCTGGGACAGGGAGACCCAGTACTTC
TRBV11-1	NA	13	TRBJ1-1	CASSLVGDTEAFF	TGTGCCAGCAGCTTGGTAGGGGACACTGAAGCTTTCTTT
TRBV5-1	NA	13	TRBJ1-2	CASSLAGNYGYTF	TGCGCCAGCAGCTTGGCCGGGAACTATGGCTACACCTTC
TRBV19	TRBD2	14	TRBJ2-7	CASSVRGETYEQYF	TGTGCCAGTAGTGTGCGGGGGGAAACCTACGAGCAGTACTTC